This paragraph covers one T cell receptor beta chain sequence. The specificity of this receptor is unknown. No base qualities exist here, and no much larger clone lies one base off it. TCRbeta CDR3 regions were amplified from genomic DNA by means of the immunoSEQ Assay, a bias-controlled multiplex PCR. In the paper's pipeline: The number of nucleated cells in each sample was estimated from the amplification of reference gene primers within the assay. To quantify the absolute abundance of each unique TCRbeta CDR3 rearrangement, sequence reads were collapsed and filtered. For each sample, productive Simpson clonality was calculated as the square root of Simpson's diversity index across productive rearrangements. Held by TCRdb, this immuneACCESS table contains in-frame sequences only and omits some clones. Under half of the omission traces to an unresolved V gene where checked; the cause of the rest is unknown. V, J and clone size derive from that table, while D and trimming were established from the DNA sequence. The sample table contains 300,000 to 350,000 clones; only one count was recorded for around 87% of them. 4% to 5.5% of the sample comes from the top ten.

This specimen belongs to a study of blood T cell repertoires in COVID-19 (TCRdb year 2020). The study in broad terms: Samples from collaborators originated in the United States, Italy and Spain and spanned both the acute and convalescent phases of COVID-19. The prospective study material was composed of cDNA or gDNA derived from T cells, B-cell-depleted T cells, or PBMCs. The dataset comprised deeply sampled blood TCRbeta repertoires from subjects exposed to, actively infected with, or recovered from COVID-19. The repertoires were made available in a free public database intended to serve as a resource for research on the immune response to SARS-CoV-2. Samples were obtained from the ongoing ImmuneRACE study (first 160 participants) and from 1,254 subjects provided by 6 global collaborators. Nearly every sample came with metadata listing a de-identified subject ID, COVID-19 status, age in years and sex. Where available, HLA class I and class II types were taken from metadata supplied by the sample provider and were not determined by assay-based typing. The paper as a whole reports these results and caveats: The quantity of clinical and demographic metadata differed by source and by participant and was supplied without curation.

The CDR3 has 15 amino acids, counting the end cysteine and phenylalanine. Of the read, only the CDR3 DNA is kept; its 45 bases are in frame from base 1. The germline V gene encodes CDR1 SNHLY and CDR2 FYNNEI. A distance of 13 bases separates the germline ends of V and J, which lose 7 bases and 0 bases respectively. Participants in the prospective study were aged roughly 18 to 100 years, lived in under 30 United States geographic areas, and enrolled through a virtual design. Cohort assignment in the prospective study relied on participant-reported clinical history from a screening survey and a study questionnaire. Each participant in the prospective study had whole blood, serum and a nasopharyngeal or oropharyngeal swab collected by mobile phlebotomists. Over a 2-month period, participants in the prospective study had the option of providing additional blood draws and questionnaires. Before DNA extraction, blood samples from the prospective study were shipped at room temperature or frozen.

The sequence is built from TRBV2 and TRBJ1-5; the D segment cannot be called with confidence. This receptor was taken from a woman younger than 35 with acute COVID-19. Input material: PBMCs or T cells enriched from blood (not recorded which). The CDR3 region: CASMAAGYSNQPQHF. The DNA sequence follows: TGTGCCAGCATGGCAGCAGGATATAGCAATCAGCCCCAGCATTTT.